The 32 T cell receptor beta chains listed next were all sequenced from one sample in a study of T cells of healthy individuals. A single record per CDR3 protein comes from TCRdb applying MiXCR to the 5' RACE reads. The table has 65,000 to 95,000 distinct CDR3 sequences, about 5% seen once. All receptors come from a female donor in good health.

The chain combines TRBV10-3 with TRBJ2-5; no firm D call. Germline V gives CDR1 ENHRY, CDR2 SYGVKD. Between the trimmed V and J ends, which lost 4 bases and 5 bases, there was a span of 11 bases. The CDR3 spans 13 residues. CDR3 amino acids: CAISVRGGETQYF. DNA of the CDR3: TGTGCCATCAGTGTCCGAGGTGGCGAGACCCAGTACTTC.

The rearrangement joins TRBV6-5 to TRBJ2-5; perhaps TRBD2 as D (5 bases). Germline CDR1 is MNHEY and CDR2 is SVGAGI. Trimming removed 0 bases at V and 4 bases at J, with 9 bases between. This CDR3 contains 14 residues. CDR3 in amino acids: CASSYSAEGETQYF. Here the CDR3 DNA reads TGTGCCAGCAGTTACTCGGCTGAGGGAGAGACCCAGTACTTC.

Concerning this clonotype itself: The junction departs from germline at one end; a sequencing error may be responsible. V and J are TRBV15 and TRBJ2-3; D remains unclear. The germline gives CDR1 LNHNV, CDR2 YYDKDF (reference sequence). The length of the CDR3 is 15 residues. The CDR3 reads CATGRESRRADTQYF. CDR3 nucleotides: TGTGCCACCGGCAGAGAGAGCCGAAGGGCAGATACGCAGTATTTT.

This clonotype showed up just a few times. This rearrangement joins TRBV4-1 to TRBJ2-1, with D hard to call. The CDR3 has 13 residues. Germline V gene sequence: CDR1 MGHRA, CDR2 YSYEKL. V dropped 6 bases and J dropped 2 bases, with 8 bases sitting between them. The CDR3 here is CASSRLTYNEQFF. The CDR3 coding sequence is TGCGCCAGCAGTCGCTTGACCTACAATGAGCAGTTCTTC.

Ten or more counts support this clonotype. This rearrangement joins TRBV10-3 to TRBJ2-5; TRBD2 agrees at 7 bases. Trimming took 8 bases from V and 3 from J; bases not matched to a gene: 3. CDR1 and CDR2 from the germline V gene are ENHRY and SYGVKD. CDR3 length: 12 amino acids. CDR3 DNA sequence: TGTGCCATCGCGGGAGATGAAGAGACCCAGTACTTC. This translates into CAIAGDEETQYF.

The chain employs TRBV6-6 and TRBJ1-4; D call uncertain. The ends were cut back, 2 bases at V and 0 bases at J, with 13 bases in the middle. This CDR3 has 17 residues. Germline CDR1 reads MNHNY; CDR2 reads SVGAGI (reference sequence). The CDR3 bases are TGTGCCAGCAGTTACCTTATCCACACTGCAACTAATGAAAAACTGTTTTTT. Its protein is CASSYLIHTATNEKLFF.

V usage is TRBV5-1 and J usage is TRBJ2-3; 12 nucleotides line up with TRBD2. The CDR3 sequence is 15 residues long. Germline CDR1 reads SGHRS; CDR2 reads YFSETQ. After removal of 4 bases from V and 4 bases from J, the junction contained 4 bases not matched to a gene. As DNA, the CDR3 is TGCGCCAGCAGCCTGTGGACTAGCGGGGCAGATACGCAGTATTTT. Amino acid sequence: CASSLWTSGADTQYF. The full variable domain, rest sourced from reference TRBV5-1 and TRBJ2-3, is KAGVTQTPRYLIKTRGQQVTLSCSPISGHRSVSWYQQTPGQGLQFLFEYFSETQRNKGNFPGRFSGRQFSNSRSEMNVSTLELGDSALYLCASSLWTSGADTQYFGPGTRLTVL.

Ten or more counts support this clonotype. This chain connects TRBV30 to TRBJ1-5; D uncertain. Germline V gives CDR1 GTSNPN, CDR2 SVGIG (reference sequence). This CDR3 contains 13 residues. The V end lost 5 bases, the J end lost 2 bases, and 10 bases lay between the germline ends. CDR3 loop: CAWADWGNQPQHF. CDR3 DNA: TGTGCCTGGGCTGACTGGGGCAATCAGCCCCAGCATTTT.

This clonotype was picked up many times. CDR3 sequence reads: CASSFFGREQETQYF. CDR3 bases: TGTGCCAGCAGCTTTTTTGGGCGGGAGCAAGAGACCCAGTACTTC. V is TRBV5-4 and J is TRBJ2-5; 7 bases are shared with TRBD2. The germline CDR1 and CDR2 sequences are SGHNT and YYREEE (reference sequence). CDR3 length: 15 amino acids. J was trimmed by 2 bases and V by 2 bases; bases with no gene match: 6.

This clonotype was found a few times. The V gene is TRBV7-9, the J gene TRBJ2-6; maybe TRBD1 (5 bases). Trimming took off 2 bases at V and 5 bases at J, with 10 bases between the two ends. Germline values: CDR1 SEHNR, CDR2 FQNEAQ (reference sequence). The CDR3 length is 15 residues. CDR3 sequence (DNA): TGTGCCAGCAGCTTAAGGGGCATTAGGGCCAACGTCCTGACTTTC. It encodes CASSLRGIRANVLTF.

The chain joins TRBV6-2 or TRBV6-3 to TRBJ2-2; 11 bases agree with TRBD2. J was trimmed by 5 bases and V by 2 bases; bases with no gene match: 1. The CDR3 is made up of 15 amino acids. Germline CDR1 is MNHEY and CDR2 is SVGEGT. CDR3 sequence (DNA): TGTGCCAGCAGTTACGCTAGCGGGAGGACCGGGGAGCTGTTTTTT. It yields the protein CASSYASGRTGELFF.

This clonotype was found many times. This rearrangement joins TRBV4-2 to TRBJ2-3, with 13 bases fitting TRBD2. Germline V gene data show CDR1 as LGHNA and CDR2 as YNFKEQ. The CDR3 contains 16 residues. The J segment lost 4 bases and the V segment lost 3 bases, leaving 4 bases of the junction unmatched. The DNA for the CDR3 is TGTGCCAGCAGCCACGGACTAGCGGGAGTCTCAGATACGCAGTATTTT. Translating gives CASSHGLAGVSDTQYF.

There are many counts of this clonotype. J is TRBJ2-3 and V is TRBV18; D gene ambiguous. This CDR3 spans 11 amino acids. The V gene's germline CDR1 is KGHSH and CDR2 LQKENI. V lost 3 bases, J lost 5 bases, and 3 bases lay in between. The CDR3 sequence is CASSPKDTQYF. The CDR3 region has the DNA TGTGCCAGCTCACCGAAAGATACGCAGTATTTT.

This clonotype came up many times. The V call is TRBV11-2, the J call TRBJ1-2; D not certain. CDR3 length: 13 amino acids. Germline V lookup: CDR1 SGHAT, CDR2 FQNNGV. V dropped 1 base and J dropped 2 bases, with 5 bases sitting between them. CDR3 bases: TGTGCCAGCAGCTTAGCCCCGAACTATGGCTACACCTTC. Its protein is CASSLAPNYGYTF.

In this sample, this clonotype turned up many times. The chain couples TRBV12-3 or TRBV12-4 to TRBJ2-1; D is ambiguous. Trimming took off 5 bases at V and 5 bases at J, with 10 bases between the two ends. This CDR3 spans 13 amino acids. CDR3 bases: TGTGCCAGCAGTCCCAAGGTAAACAATGAGCAGTTCTTC. Protein sequence: CASSPKVNNEQFF.

This clonotype was detected ten times or more. The V gene is TRBV3-1, the J gene TRBJ1-4; D unclear. V lost 4 bases to trimming and J lost 0 bases, with 18 bases between them. The CDR3 extends over 18 amino acids. In germline, CDR1 is LGHDT, CDR2 YNNKEL (reference sequence). As DNA, the CDR3 is TGTGCCAGCAGCCCTCATGGGCCCGTCAGAACAACTAATGAAAAACTGTTTTTT. Translated: CASSPHGPVRTTNEKLFF.

This clonotype was seen repeatedly, ten times or more. V gene TRBV4-2 combines with J gene TRBJ1-1, with a weak D call TRBD1 (6 bases). Germline V lookup: CDR1 LGHNA, CDR2 YNFKEQ. Trimming removed 3 bases at V and 3 bases at J, with 14 bases between. The CDR3 runs to 15 residues. The CDR3 region is CASSQRPTGYTEAFF. Written as DNA, the CDR3 is TGTGCCAGCAGCCAGAGACCCACAGGGTACACTGAAGCTTTCTTT.

The chain carries TRBV7-2 and TRBJ1-2, with a possible D match to TRBD1 (6 bases). The V gene's germline CDR1 is SGHTA and CDR2 FQGNSA. The CDR3 spans 13 residues. V was cut by 7 bases and J by 3 bases, with 12 bases left in between. In DNA, the CDR3 is TGTGCCAGCAACCAGGGGACATACTATGGCTACACCTTC. Amino acid sequence: CASNQGTYYGYTF.

This clonotype was seen repeatedly, ten times or more. The V and J genes are TRBV7-2 and TRBJ1-1; 7 nucleotides align to TRBD1. Germline CDR1 SGHTA, CDR2 FQGNSA. The CDR3 has 15 residues. V lost 2 bases and J lost 2; bases outside the gene matches: 5. The CDR3 region is CASSLRGRENTEAFF. The CDR3 DNA reads TGTGCCAGCAGCTTAAGGGGGCGCGAAAACACTGAAGCTTTCTTT.

This clonotype was found a few times. The chain couples TRBV3-1 to TRBJ2-1; 11 bases line up with TRBD2. Per the germline V gene, CDR1 is LGHDT and CDR2 is YNNKEL (reference sequence). Germline trimming cut 2 bases from V and 6 bases from J; bases unmatched to any gene: 3. The CDR3 length is 15 residues. The CDR3 sequence: CASSQLSGRVNEQFF. In DNA, the CDR3 is TGTGCCAGCAGCCAACTTAGCGGGAGGGTCAATGAGCAGTTCTTC.

This clonotype was found a few times. The V gene is TRBV7-2, the J gene TRBJ1-1, with D maybe TRBD1 (6 bases). Between the trimmed V and J ends, which lost 5 bases and 5 bases, there was a span of 15 bases. There are 14 residues in the CDR3. Per the germline V gene, CDR1 is SGHTA and CDR2 is FQGNSA. This CDR3 is CASSVTQGGTEAFF. CDR3 sequence (DNA): TGTGCCAGCAGCGTGACACAGGGAGGAACTGAAGCTTTCTTT. The variable domain in full, with the rest retrieved from reference TRBV7-2 and TRBJ1-1, is GAGVSQSPSNKVTEKGKDVELRCDPISGHTALYWYRQSLGQGLEFLIYFQGNSAPDKSGLPSDRFSAERTGGSVSTLTIQRTQQEDSAVYLCASSVTQGGTEAFFGQGTRLTVV.

There are many counts of this clonotype. This chain joins TRBV29-1 and TRBJ2-1, with D possibly being TRBD1 (7 bases). CDR1 SQVTM and CDR2 ANQGSEA come from the germline V gene. Trimming took 1 base from V and 10 from J, leaving 23 bases between them. The CDR3 contains 16 residues. In DNA, the CDR3 is TGCAGCGTTGAAGGAAGACAGGGACTGACTACATCAGAGCAGTTCTTC. It yields the protein CSVEGRQGLTTSEQFF.

This clonotype occurred a few times. V gene TRBV2 combines with J gene TRBJ1-4; D may be TRBD1 (6 bases). V lost 8 bases and J 2 bases, leaving 12 bases between the germline ends. CDR3 length: 14 amino acids. Germline-derived CDR1 and CDR2 are SNHLY and FYNNEI. This chain's CDR3 is CASSLQGTNEKLFF. Here the CDR3 DNA reads TGTGCCAGCTCCCTACAGGGTACTAATGAAAAACTGTTTTTT.

This clonotype was recorded at least ten times. The rearrangement links TRBV12-3 or TRBV12-4 to TRBJ2-2; the D is unclear. The ends were cut back, 1 base at V and 6 bases at J, with 6 bases in the middle. The CDR3 is 13 amino acids. The CDR3 loop reads CASSLGGAGELFF. CDR3 in DNA: TGTGCCAGCAGTTTAGGTGGTGCCGGGGAGCTGTTTTTT.

This clonotype was counted only a few times. The gene calls are TRBV7-2 and TRBJ2-5; no clear D. CDR1 is SGHTA and CDR2 is FQGNSA in the germline V gene. Trimming cost V 5 bases and J 5 bases, with 9 bases left between them. The CDR3 is 12 residues long. CDR3 residues: CASSGGLETQYF. The CDR3 bases are TGTGCCAGCAGCGGTGGGTTGGAGACCCAGTACTTC.

This clonotype was recorded a few times. The rearrangement joins TRBV4-2 to TRBJ1-2, with 9 nucleotides matching TRBD1. After removal of 0 bases from V and 2 bases from J, the junction contained 4 bases not matched to a gene. Germline-derived CDR1 and CDR2 are LGHNA and YNFKEQ. The CDR3 length is 16 residues. The CDR3 coding sequence is TGTGCCAGCAGCCAAGACCTAACAGGGGGCAACTATGGCTACACCTTC. The encoded protein is CASSQDLTGGNYGYTF.

This clonotype was seen repeatedly, ten times or more. The rearrangement uses TRBV5-4 and TRBJ1-2, with D hard to call. The germline V gene has CDR1 SGHNT and CDR2 YYREEE (reference sequence). V gave up 1 base and J gave up 2 bases, with 12 bases separating them. The CDR3 runs to 15 residues. The CDR3 region is CASSLLLTDNYGYTF. CDR3 nucleotide sequence: TGTGCCAGCAGCTTGCTTTTGACGGACAACTATGGCTACACCTTC.

This clonotype was observed at least ten times. The J gene is TRBJ2-1, the V gene TRBV7-9; a possible D gene is TRBD2 (7 bases). This CDR3 is built from 16 residues. V lost 5 bases and J 6 bases, leaving 20 bases between the germline ends. Per germline, CDR1 SEHNR and CDR2 FQNEAQ (reference sequence). The CDR3 sequence is CASSPLRGRAFNEQFF. DNA of the CDR3: TGTGCCAGCAGCCCCCTGAGGGGGAGGGCCTTCAATGAGCAGTTCTTC.

The sample holds many counts of this clonotype. This chain joins TRBV7-2 and TRBJ2-1; TRBD2 might be the D (6 bases). Germline loops: CDR1 SGHTA, CDR2 FQGNSA. Deletions cut 5 bases from V and 0 bases from J, with 14 bases between. This CDR3 contains 16 residues. The CDR3 DNA sequence: TGTGCCAGCAGCCCAGTAGCGGATAGCTCCTACAATGAGCAGTTCTTC. Protein product: CASSPVADSSYNEQFF.

This clonotype occurred many times. V is TRBV30 and J is TRBJ2-6; perhaps D is TRBD1 or TRBD2 (5 bases each). This CDR3 region has 17 residues. The germline gives CDR1 GTSNPN, CDR2 SVGIG (reference sequence). V dropped 1 base and J dropped 0 bases, with 13 bases sitting between them. The CDR3 here is CAWSGGTLFSGANVLTF. The CDR3 DNA follows: TGTGCCTGGAGTGGGGGGACGCTTTTCTCTGGGGCCAACGTCCTGACTTTC.

V usage is TRBV7-2 and J usage is TRBJ2-7; 7 bases match TRBD2. Germline lookup yields CDR1 SGHTA and CDR2 FQGNSA. The V segment lost 5 bases and the J segment 3 bases; nucleotides outside the gene matches: 7. There are 14 residues in the CDR3. CDR3 amino acids: CASSLGLGRYEQYF. For the CDR3, the DNA is TGTGCCAGCAGCCTTGGACTAGGCCGCTACGAGCAGTACTTC.

This clonotype was seen many times. The chain is built from TRBV7-3 and TRBJ1-6, with TRBD1 as a possible D gene (6 bases). Germline V gives CDR1 SGHTA, CDR2 FQGTGA. Trimming removed 6 bases from V and 6 bases from J, with 12 bases in between. This CDR3 region has 14 residues. CDR3 sequence reads: CASSRLGGNSPLHF. CDR3 DNA sequence: TGTGCCAGCAGTAGGTTAGGGGGTAATTCACCCCTCCACTTT. Filled out from reference TRBV7-3 and TRBJ1-6, the complete variable domain reads GAGVSQTPSNKVTEKGKYVELRCDPISGHTALYWYRQSLGQGPEFLIYFQGTGAADDSGLPNDRFFAVRPEGSVSTLKIQRTERGDSAVYLCASSRLGGNSPLHFGNGTRLTVT.